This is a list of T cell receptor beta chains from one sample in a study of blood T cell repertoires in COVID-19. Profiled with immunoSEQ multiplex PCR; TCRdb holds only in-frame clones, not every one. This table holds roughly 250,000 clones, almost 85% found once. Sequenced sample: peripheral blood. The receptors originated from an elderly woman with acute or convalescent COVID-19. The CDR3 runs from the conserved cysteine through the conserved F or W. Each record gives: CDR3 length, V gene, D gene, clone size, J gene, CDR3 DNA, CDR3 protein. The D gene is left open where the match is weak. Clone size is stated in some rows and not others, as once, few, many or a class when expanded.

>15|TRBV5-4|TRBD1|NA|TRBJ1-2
TGTGCCAGCGTCCGGGGGGGACAGGGGAGCTATGGCTACACCTTC
CASVRGGQGSYGYTF
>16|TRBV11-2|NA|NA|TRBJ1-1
TGTGCCAGCAGCCCCCGAGGAGGGAATATGAACACTGAAGCTTTCTTT
CASSPRGGNMNTEAFF
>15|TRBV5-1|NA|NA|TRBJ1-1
TGCGCCAGCAGCCCGAATTGGGGGGGAAACACTGAAGCTTTCTTT
CASSPNWGGNTEAFF
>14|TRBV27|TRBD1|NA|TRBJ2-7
TGTGCCAGCAGTTTAGGGACAGGGTCCTACGAGCAGTACTTC
CASSLGTGSYEQYF
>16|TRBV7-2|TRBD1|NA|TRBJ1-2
TGTGCCAGCAGCTTAGACAGGGGCCTTAGTATCTATGGCTACACCTTC
CASSLDRGLSIYGYTF
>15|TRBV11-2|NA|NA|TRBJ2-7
TGTGCCAGCAGCTTAGTTTGGGTTGCGGGGTACGAGCAGTACTTC
CASSLVWVAGYEQYF
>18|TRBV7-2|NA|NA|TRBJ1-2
TGTGCCAGCAGCCCTGGATTATCTTACAGGGATGAGAACTATGGCTACACCTTC
CASSPGLSYRDENYGYTF
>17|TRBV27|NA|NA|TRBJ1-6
TGTGCCAGCAGTTCACTTACAGAGAGCTCCTATAATTCACCCCTCCACTTT
CASSSLTESSYNSPLHF
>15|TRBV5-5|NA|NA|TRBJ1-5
TGTGCCAGCAGCTTGATCGGGACAATAAATCAGCCCCAGCATTTT
CASSLIGTINQPQHF
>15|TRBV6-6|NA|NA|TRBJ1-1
TGTGCCAGCAGTTACGGGGGGGCGGTAGACACTGAAGCTTTCTTT
CASSYGGAVDTEAFF
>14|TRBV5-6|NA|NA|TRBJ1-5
TGTGCCAGCAGCTTAGAGGGCGGGAATCAGCCCCAGCATTTT
CASSLEGGNQPQHF
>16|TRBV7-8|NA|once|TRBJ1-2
TGTGCCAGCAGCTACAGAGCGGGACCATGGGCGAATGGCTACACCTTC
CASSYRAGPWANGYTF
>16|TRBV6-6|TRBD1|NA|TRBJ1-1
TGTGCCAGCAGTTCGGGGACAGGGTCGGTAAGGACTGAAGCTTTCTTT
CASSSGTGSVRTEAFF
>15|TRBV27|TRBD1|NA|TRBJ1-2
TGTGCAAAAAACGGGAACAGGGGGTTTGACTATGGCTACACCTTC
CAKNGNRGFDYGYTF
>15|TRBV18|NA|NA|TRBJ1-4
TGTGCCAGCTCGGCGGACAGCCTCTGGGGTGAAAAACTGTTTTTT
CASSADSLWGEKLFF
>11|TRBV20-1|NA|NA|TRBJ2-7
TGCAGTGCTAGGAGATTTGGCGAGCAGTACTTC
CSARRFGEQYF
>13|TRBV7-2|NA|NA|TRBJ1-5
TGTGCCAGCAGCTTAGAAATCGATCAGCCCCAGCATTTT
CASSLEIDQPQHF
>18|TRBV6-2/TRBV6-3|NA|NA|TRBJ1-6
TGTGCCAGCAGTTACAACTCGGCCCCAGGCGGGGTTGGTTCACCCCTCCACTTT
CASSYNSAPGGVGSPLHF
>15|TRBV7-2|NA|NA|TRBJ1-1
TGTGCCAGCAGCCCAGTCATTCAAAGGAACACTGAAGCTTTCTTT
CASSPVIQRNTEAFF
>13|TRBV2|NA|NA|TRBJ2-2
TGTGCCAGCAGTGAACGGGGGGCCAGGGAGCTGTTTTTT
CASSERGARELFF
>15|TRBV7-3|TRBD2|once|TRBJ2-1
TGTGCCAGCAGCCCTCTAGCGGGACCCTACAATGAGCAGTTCTTC
CASSPLAGPYNEQFF
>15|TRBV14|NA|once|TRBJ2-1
TGTGCCAGCAGCTGGGGCAGGGGCTCGTACAATGAGCAGTTCTTC
CASSWGRGSYNEQFF
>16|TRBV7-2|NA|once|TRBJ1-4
TGTGCCAGCAGCTTAGGGTGGGGGGTACCTAATGAAAAACTGTTTTTT
CASSLGWGVPNEKLFF
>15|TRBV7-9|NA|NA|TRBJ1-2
TGTGCCAGCACCCCGAGAATCGGGACATCATATGGCTACACCTTC
CASTPRIGTSYGYTF
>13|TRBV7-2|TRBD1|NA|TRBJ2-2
TGTGCCAGCAGCCGGGACAGGGCCGGGGAGCTGTTTTTT
CASSRDRAGELFF